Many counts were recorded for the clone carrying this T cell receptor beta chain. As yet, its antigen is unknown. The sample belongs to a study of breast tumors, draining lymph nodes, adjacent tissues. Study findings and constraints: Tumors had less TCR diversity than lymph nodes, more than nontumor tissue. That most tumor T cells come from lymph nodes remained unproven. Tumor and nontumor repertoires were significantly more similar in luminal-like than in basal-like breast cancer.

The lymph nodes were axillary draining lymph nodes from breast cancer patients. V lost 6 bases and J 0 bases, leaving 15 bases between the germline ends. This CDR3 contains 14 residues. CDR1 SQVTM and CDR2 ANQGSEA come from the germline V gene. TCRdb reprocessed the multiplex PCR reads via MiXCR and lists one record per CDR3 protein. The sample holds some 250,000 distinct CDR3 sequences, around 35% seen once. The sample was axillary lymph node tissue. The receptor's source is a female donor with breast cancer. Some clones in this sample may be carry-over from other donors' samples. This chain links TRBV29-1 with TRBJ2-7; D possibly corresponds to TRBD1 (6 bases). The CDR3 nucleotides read TGCAGCGTCGCGGACAGCCACGTCTCCTACGAGCAGTACTTC. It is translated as CSVADSHVSYEQYF.